The 4 T cell receptor beta chains in this list originate from one sample, sequenced in a study of T cells in Graves' hyperthyroidism and ophthalmopathy. Authors of the study amplified TCR beta CDR3 regions from RNA transcripts. During a first-round RT-PCR of the TCR CDR3, the HTBI primer set was used. A single record per CDR3 protein comes from TCRdb applying MiXCR to the multiplex PCR reads. The sample lists about 710,000 distinct CDR3 sequences; roughly 17% were seen once. Sample: blood. These receptors all come from a man younger than 35 with Graves' hyperthyroidism.

This clonotype showed up just a few times. The chain combines TRBV10-3 with TRBJ2-7; a weak D match, TRBD2 (6 bases). The CDR3 contains 14 residues. Germline CDR1 is ENHRY and CDR2 is SYGVKD. Trimming took 7 bases from V and 7 from J, leaving 20 bases between them. The CDR3 DNA reads TGTGCCATCACTCACCGGGACGGGGGAGGAGAGCAGTACTTC. This sequence encodes CAITHRDGGGEQYF.

This clonotype was detected many times. The V and J genes are TRBV20-1 and TRBJ2-1; D gene uncertain. Per the germline V gene, CDR1 is DFQATT and CDR2 is SNEGSKA (reference sequence). The length of the CDR3 is 15 residues. Trimming left V 4 bases short and J 2 bases short, with 15 bases between. The CDR3 loop is CSAIEDQRTYNEQFF. CDR3 nucleotides: TGCAGTGCTATAGAAGATCAGCGAACCTACAATGAGCAGTTCTTC.

This clonotype was counted at least ten times. The rearrangement links TRBV11-3 to TRBJ2-7, with D possibly called TRBD1 or TRBD2 (5 bases each). The germline V gene has CDR1 SGHNT and CDR2 YENEEA. This CDR3 spans 14 amino acids. V was clipped by 2 bases and J by 4 bases, with 12 bases between them. The CDR3 here is CASSLKGPQYEQYF. The CDR3 region has the DNA TGTGCCAGCAGCTTAAAGGGACCACAATACGAGCAGTACTTC.

This clonotype turned up a few times. V is TRBV4-1 and J is TRBJ2-4; 7 positions agree with TRBD1. Germline V gene data show CDR1 as MGHRA and CDR2 as YSYEKL. Trimming removed 4 bases from V and 0 bases from J; junction bases left unmatched: 15. CDR3 length: 19 amino acids. This CDR3 reads CASSPGQATRDLAKNIQYF. The CDR3 DNA follows: TGCGCCAGCAGCCCAGGACAGGCCACCAGAGACCTAGCCAAAAACATTCAGTACTTC.